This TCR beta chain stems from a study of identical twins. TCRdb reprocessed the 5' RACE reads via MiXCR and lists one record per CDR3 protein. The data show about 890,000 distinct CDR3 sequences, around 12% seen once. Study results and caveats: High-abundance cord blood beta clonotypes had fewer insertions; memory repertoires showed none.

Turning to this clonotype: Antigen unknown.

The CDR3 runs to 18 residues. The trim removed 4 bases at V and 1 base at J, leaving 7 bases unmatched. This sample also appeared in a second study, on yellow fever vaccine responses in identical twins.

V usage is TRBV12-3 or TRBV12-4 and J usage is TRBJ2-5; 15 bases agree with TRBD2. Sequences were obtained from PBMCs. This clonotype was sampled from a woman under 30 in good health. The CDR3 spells CASSSGLAGGPLQETQYF. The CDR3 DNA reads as TGTGCCAGCAGTTCAGGACTAGCGGGAGGGCCCCTCCAAGAGACCCAGTACTTC.